Below, 9 T cell receptor beta chains from the same sample are listed, as sequenced in a study of identical twins. One entry per CDR3 protein, called by TCRdb with MiXCR from the 5' RACE reads. The repertoire holds about 550,000 distinct CDR3 sequences, approximately 20% seen once, with 0.48% in the top ten. This sample also belongs to another study, concerning yellow fever vaccine responses in identical twins.

Sample: CD4+ T cells sorted from blood. Receptor source: a young woman in good health.

Only a few counts were recorded for this clonotype. This chain uses TRBV20-1 with TRBJ2-7; 7 nucleotides align to TRBD1. The CDR3 sequence is 14 residues long. The trim removed 1 base at V and 1 base at J, leaving 4 bases unmatched. Germline CDR1 DFQATT, CDR2 SNEGSKA (reference sequence). In nucleotides, the CDR3 is TGCAGTGCTAGAGGTCGACAGGGTTCCTACGAGCAGTACTTC. It specifies CSARGRQGSYEQYF.

This chain uses TRBV3-1 with TRBJ2-1, with D perhaps matching TRBD2 (7 bases). The germline gives CDR1 LGHDT, CDR2 YNNKEL (reference sequence). V lost 4 bases and J lost 7, with 14 bases in between. The CDR3 covers 14 residues. In DNA, the CDR3 is TGTGCCAGCAGCCCTCGGGGGCGGGAGAATGAGCAGTTCTTC. Encoded protein: CASSPRGRENEQFF.

This chain links TRBV5-1 with TRBJ2-1, with no clear D. Germline values: CDR1 SGHRS, CDR2 YFSETQ. Trimming left V 1 base short and J 14 bases short, with 13 bases between. The CDR3 has 12 residues. The CDR3 is CASSLTSEVEFF. CDR3 bases: TGCGCCAGCAGCTTGACGTCAGAAGTGGAGTTCTTC.

This clonotype showed up just a few times. J is TRBJ2-3 and V is TRBV7-6; D may be TRBD1 or TRBD2 (5 bases each). The CDR3 totals 14 residues. Germline assignment: CDR1 SGHVS and CDR2 FNYEAQ. Deletions cut 10 bases from V and 0 bases from J, with 14 bases between. CDR3 sequence reads: CATQRGPSTDTQYF. CDR3 coding DNA: TGTGCCACGCAGAGGGGCCCGAGCACAGATACGCAGTATTTT.

The gene calls are TRBV5-1 and TRBJ2-7; 11 bases match TRBD2. The V segment lost 4 bases and the J segment 2 bases; nucleotides outside the gene matches: 20. Germline CDR1 is SGHRS and CDR2 is YFSETQ. This CDR3 is built from 20 residues. The CDR3 here is CASSKLGGLADSLRAYEQYF. For the CDR3, the DNA is TGCGCCAGCAGCAAACTGGGGGGACTAGCGGACTCCCTCCGGGCCTACGAGCAGTACTTC.

The chain employs TRBV5-1 and TRBJ2-7; unclear D gene. The V gene lost 4 bases and the J gene lost 4 bases, with 12 bases spanning the gap. The CDR3 length is 13 residues. Germline CDR1 and CDR2: SGHRS and YFSETQ. The CDR3 DNA sequence: TGCGCCAGCAGCAACGACGCCCGGTACGAGCAGTACTTC. Encoded protein: CASSNDARYEQYF.

The sample holds many counts of this clonotype. V usage is TRBV5-5 and J usage is TRBJ1-1; 9 positions match TRBD1. V was clipped by 4 bases and J by 8 bases; unmatched bases: 9. Germline assignment: CDR1 SGHKS and CDR2 YYEKEE (reference sequence). CDR3 length: 14 amino acids. In DNA form, the CDR3 reads TGTGCCAGCAGCACGGACAGGGGAGTCGGGGAAGCTTTCTTT. Translating it yields CASSTDRGVGEAFF.

This clonotype was counted only a few times. The V call is TRBV5-1, the J call TRBJ2-1; TRBD1 matches at 7 bases. The CDR3 extends over 15 amino acids. Losses at the gene ends were 5 bases for V and 3 bases for J; bases not matched to a gene: 8. CDR1 is SGHRS and CDR2 is YFSETQ in the germline V gene. CDR3 amino acids: CASRFQGVLYNEQFF. In DNA form, the CDR3 reads TGCGCCAGCAGATTCCAGGGGGTTCTCTACAATGAGCAGTTCTTC.

The V and J genes are TRBV10-3 and TRBJ1-1; D gene uncertain. The CDR3 is 11 residues long. Germline loops: CDR1 ENHRY, CDR2 SYGVKD. V lost 10 bases and J lost 3, with 9 bases in between. The CDR3, as DNA: TGTGCCACAGGAAAGGACACTGAAGCTTTCTTT. Amino acids: CATGKDTEAFF.